This entry is about one TCR beta chain. This clone has a single count. Its antigen has not been determined. Per-nucleotide qualities are absent, and no much larger clonotype sits a single base away. This sample is drawn from a study of vaccination effects on CD4 cells after COVID-19 (dated by TCRdb to between 2021 and 2024). Background on the whole study: To identify antigen-specific CD4+ T cell clonotypes by their expansion, the ViraFEST assay first stimulated PBMC with viral peptide pools and then applied TCR sequencing. In both COVID-19 convalescent patients and infection-naive vaccine recipients, the study compared SARS-CoV-2 spike-specific CD4+ TCR repertoires from before mRNA vaccination with those from after it. After vaccination, three convalescent patients were sampled at an early time point (day +14) and at a late time point (day +241, +227 and +161, respectively). The full study included over 8 COVID-19 convalescent patients and a handful of SARS-CoV-2-naive healthy vaccine recipients. About 2.1 million PBMC per well were cultured in IMDM with approximately 5% human AB serum, roughly 11 IU/ml IL-2 and gentamicin, plus 10 ug/ml peptides. Across the study, the median time from the second dose to post-vaccine sampling was 72 days (range 14 to 241). The Oncomine TCR Beta short-read assay on an Illumina iSeq 100 was used to sequence cultures from other donors in the study. The full study reports these points: Limitations of the study were the small number of convalescent patients and the absence of early post-infection timepoints. At late post-vaccination timepoints, both infection-induced and vaccine-induced clones showed marked clonal contraction, consistent with waning T cell responses. In convalescent patients, the post-vaccine spike-reactive repertoire consisted mainly of new vaccine-induced clones, largely distinct from infection-induced clones.

Libraries were built with the immunoSEQ multiplex PCR assay. DNA from the CD4+ T cells that had been cultured and isolated underwent TCR beta CDR3 sequencing. The paper's data handling went like this. Non-productive TCR sequences were discarded, and reads were trimmed to the CDR3 region, with only CDR3s of 7 or more amino acids retained. Antigen-specific clonotypes were identified with the MANAFEST web app by comparing expansion in peptide wells against reference cultures. To be called positive, a clone needed expansion at FDR<0.05 compared with the reference and with all other wells, an odds ratio greater than 5, and a frequency greater than 0.1% in two replicate wells. Cross-reactive clonotypes were defined as significantly expanded in SARS-CoV-2 spike wells and in at least one common cold coronavirus spike condition. CDR3 similarity was assessed by Levenshtein distance with the stringdist R package, and unrooted trees were built with ape in R 3.6.1. This is the immuneACCESS table as TCRdb keeps it, with only in-frame sequences that have V and J called. A part of the clones is gone; compared with another copy, unresolved V genes explain less than half, and the rest is unexplained. V, J and clone size were drawn from that table, and D and trimming were deduced from the DNA. In all, the sample holds roughly 51,000 clones, and 65% to 75% of those were seen once. The ten largest make up roughly 5.4% of the sample.

Reading from cysteine to phenylalanine, the CDR3 counts 14 amino acids. The entry retains the CDR3 DNA only, 42 bases that are in frame from base 1. Via the germline V gene (reference sequence), CDR1 is LNHDA and CDR2 SQIVND. Unmatched junction bases come to 13, with V trimmed by 7 bases and J by 10 bases. After roughly 11 days of culture, CD4+ T cells were isolated with the EasySep CD4+ T cell isolation kit. PCR-confirmed SARS-CoV-2 infection had occurred in convalescent patients between March and December 2020, before the Alpha, Beta and Delta variants emerged in the United States. Each participant got two doses of an mRNA SARS-CoV-2 vaccine, either BNT162b2 or mRNA-1273. Half of the culture medium was replaced with fresh IL-2-containing medium on days 3 and 7. Each peptide stimulation condition was cultured in triplicate wells unless otherwise noted. Using Ficoll-Paque Plus gradient centrifugation, PBMC were separated from whole blood and then either used fresh or cryopreserved at -140C. The QIAamp micro DNA kit was used to extract genomic DNA from the cultured CD4+ T cells.

The specimen comprised CD4+ T cells from PBMCs cultured without peptide, sampled after COVID-19 vaccination. The clonotype was recovered from a human donor who had a prior SARS-CoV-2 infection. The receptor chain draws on TRBV19 and TRBJ1-1; TRBD1 matches 9 bases in the middle. This receptor carries the CDR3 CASTLGQGTWGAFF. Here is the DNA: TGTGCCAGTACCCTGGGACAGGGTACTTGGGGAGCTTTCTTT.